This TCR beta chain comes out of a study of early T cells in non-severe SARS-CoV-2 infection. Whole-study context: Chains were not paired, and sequencing was done on bulk RNA from unsorted whole blood.

Attachment of unique molecular identifiers was made to individual cDNA molecules. TCRdb processed the 5' RACE reads anew with MiXCR; each CDR3 protein has one entry. The sample has approximately 52,000 distinct CDR3 sequences; 8% are singletons. This clonotype has a count of ten or more. Its target is not known. Study-level points and caveats: Matching against VDJdb likely underestimated virus-specific expansions, favoring anti-spike CD8.

The sequence was obtained from an adult who was a healthcare worker with PCR-confirmed SARS-CoV-2 infection or an uninfected control (not recorded which). The sequencing sample was made of whole blood.

The CDR3 sequence is CSVRTGGINEQFF. In DNA form, the CDR3 reads TGCAGCGTTCGGACAGGCGGTATCAATGAGCAGTTCTTC. The chain uses TRBV29-1 and TRBJ2-1, with 7 bases that match TRBD1. The CDR3 spans 13 residues. V gave up 5 bases and J gave up 6 bases; unmatched junction bases: 7. The germline V gene encodes CDR1 SQVTM and CDR2 ANQGSEA.